This T cell receptor (beta chain) is from a study of T-cell reconstitution after alpha-beta-depleted transplantation in children. Trimming shortened V by 2 bases and J by 6 bases, and 14 bases separated the two germline ends. Per germline, CDR1 MNHEY and CDR2 SVGAGI. There are 14 residues in the CDR3. For TCRbeta, the library was prepared with unique molecular identifiers. From the PCR reads, TCRdb called clonotypes with MiXCR, one entry per CDR3 protein. The table shows approximately 800,000 distinct CDR3 sequences, with under 20% occurring only once. This clonotype was observed at least ten times. The antigen remains unidentified. General study results and limits: T-cell counts and diversity were attributed mostly to newly produced T cells one year after transplant. At around two months after transplant, the alpha-beta T cells were reportedly derived from several hundred expanded clones that came from non-depleted graft cells.

Sequencing was performed on PBMCs, mostly from graft donor cells, taken 360 days after TCRalphabeta/CD19-depleted stem cell transplant. This chain connects TRBV6-5 to TRBJ2-7; D is perhaps TRBD2 (6 bases). The source of this sequence is a male patient younger than 18 who had a stem cell transplant for acute lymphoblastic leukemia, so the T cells may come from the graft donor. The CDR3 reads CASSYGGRSGEQYF. DNA of the CDR3: TGTGCCAGCAGTTACGGAGGGAGATCCGGCGAGCAGTACTTC.